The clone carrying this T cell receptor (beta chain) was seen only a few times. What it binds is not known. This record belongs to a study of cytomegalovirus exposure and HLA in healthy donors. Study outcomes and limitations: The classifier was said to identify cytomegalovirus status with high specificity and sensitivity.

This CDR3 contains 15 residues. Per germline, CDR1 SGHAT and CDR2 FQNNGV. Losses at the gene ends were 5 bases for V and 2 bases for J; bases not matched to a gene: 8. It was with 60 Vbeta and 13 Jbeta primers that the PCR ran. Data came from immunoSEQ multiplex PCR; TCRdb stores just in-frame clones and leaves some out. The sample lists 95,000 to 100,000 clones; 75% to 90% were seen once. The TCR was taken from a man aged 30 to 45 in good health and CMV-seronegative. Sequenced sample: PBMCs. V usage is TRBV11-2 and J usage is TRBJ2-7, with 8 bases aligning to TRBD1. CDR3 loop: CASSTTTGGTYEQYF. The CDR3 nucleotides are TGTGCCAGCAGCACGACAACAGGGGGTACCTACGAGCAGTACTTC.